The rows below give T cell receptor beta chains drawn from one sample of a study of tumor-infiltrating lymphocytes in localized non-small cell lung cancer. The protocol was immunoSEQ multiplex PCR, while the TCRdb copy is restricted to in-frame clones and leaves out a portion. The repertoire holds more than 10,000 clones, over 80% seen once, with almost 8% in the top ten. Input material: lung tumor tissue. Receptors were obtained from a human donor with non-small cell lung cancer. The CDR3 runs from the conserved cysteine through the conserved F or W. D genes are given only for firm matches. Rows give clone size only sometimes, using once, few, many, or a class for an expanded clone.

length	size	V	J	D	DNA	CDR3
12	NA	TRBV11-2	TRBJ2-3	NA	TGTGCCAGCAGCTTCAGGGGAGATACGCAGTATTTT	CASSFRGDTQYF
14	once	TRBV9	TRBJ2-7	NA	TGTGCCAGCAGCGTAGACCCGACTGGTGTGGAGCAGTACTTC	CASSVDPTGVEQYF
19	NA	TRBV9	TRBJ2-1	NA	TGTGCCAGCAGCGTATACCCCACTAGCAGCGCCATCTCCTACAATGAGCAGTTCTTC	CASSVYPTSSAISYNEQFF
17	few	TRBV4-2	TRBJ2-5	TRBD2	TGTGCCAGCAGCCAAGGAGGGGAACTAGCGGGGGAAGAGACCCAGTACTTC	CASSQGGELAGEETQYF
11	NA	TRBV9	TRBJ1-1	NA	TGTGCCAGCAGCGTTGTCACTGAAGCTTTCTTT	CASSVVTEAFF
14	NA	TRBV2	TRBJ1-4	NA	TGTGCCAGCAGGGACAGCGGGAGTGGGGAAAAACTGTTTTTT	CASRDSGSGEKLFF
15	NA	TRBV5-4	TRBJ2-7	TRBD2	TGTGCCAGCAGCCCCGGGGGGGCGGGAGGGAACGAGCAGTACTTC	CASSPGGAGGNEQYF
16	NA	TRBV11-2	TRBJ2-7	TRBD1	TGTGCCAGCAGCCGTATCGCCGGGACAGGGGTGTACGAGCAGTACTTC	CASSRIAGTGVYEQYF
13	NA	TRBV19	TRBJ2-7	NA	TGTGCCAGTAGTGCCTCGGGACTTTACGAGCAGTACTTC	CASSASGLYEQYF
16	once	TRBV2	TRBJ1-6	TRBD1	TGTGCCAGCAGTCCCGGTGGGGACAGGGTTAATTCACCCCTCCACTTT	CASSPGGDRVNSPLHF
19	NA	TRBV4-2	TRBJ1-5	TRBD1	TGTGCCAGCAGCCCGGTTATCCGGGACAGGGCCGAAAATAATCAGCCCCAGCATTTT	CASSPVIRDRAENNQPQHF
14	NA	TRBV5-6	TRBJ1-2	NA	TGTGCCAGCAGCTTGCCGCAGGGTAACTATGGCTACACCTTC	CASSLPQGNYGYTF
11	once	TRBV19	TRBJ2-7	NA	TGTGCCACCGGGACTTTATCCGAGCAGTACTTC	CATGTLSEQYF
16	NA	TRBV29-1	TRBJ1-2	NA	TGCAGCGTTGCACAGGGTTATATCACAGACGACTATGGCTACACCTTC	CSVAQGYITDDYGYTF
15	NA	TRBV11-2	TRBJ2-7	TRBD2	TGTGCCAGCAGCTTAGATCAGGCGCGGGAGAACGGGCAGTACTTC	CASSLDQARENGQYF
8	NA	TRBV5-8	TRBJ2-1	NA	TGTGCCAGCAGCCCGAGGTTCTTC	CASSPRFF
13	NA	TRBV29-1	TRBJ2-7	NA	TGCAGCGTTGAAGATGCGCGGGGCTACGAGCAGTACTTC	CSVEDARGYEQYF
14	NA	TRBV5-6	TRBJ1-5	NA	TGTGCCAGCAGCTTCGGGCCCGCCGGTCAGCCCCAGCATTTT	CASSFGPAGQPQHF
16	NA	TRBV7-6	TRBJ1-4	TRBD1	TGTGCCAGCAGCGCGGGACAGGGGAGGACTAATGAAAAACTGTTTTTT	CASSAGQGRTNEKLFF
10	few	TRBV20-1	TRBJ2-3	NA	TGCAGTGCGGGTGCTGATACGCAGTATTTT	CSAGADTQYF
13	NA	TRBV7-8	TRBJ2-3	NA	TGTGCCAGCAGCTTAGATCTCACAGATACGCAGTATTTT	CASSLDLTDTQYF
15	NA	TRBV9	TRBJ1-4	NA	TGTGCCAGCAGCGTAGGAACAGTCGCTAATGAAAAACTGTTTTTT	CASSVGTVANEKLFF
15	NA	TRBV11-1	TRBJ2-7	NA	TGTGCCAGCAGCTTAGACAGGACCGTCGTCTACGAGCAGTACTTC	CASSLDRTVVYEQYF
15	hyperexpanded	TRBV30	TRBJ1-2	NA	TGTGCCTGGAGTGAGAAGGCGAGTCGGGACTATGGCTACACCTTC	CAWSEKASRDYGYTF
13	medium-sized	TRBV6-1	TRBJ1-2	NA	TGTGCCAGCAGAAGACAGGACATCTATGGCTACACCTTC	CASRRQDIYGYTF
16	NA	TRBV14	TRBJ2-7	NA	TGTGCCAGCAGCCGACGTGGGGACTTTCTCCCTGTCGAGCAGTACTTC	CASSRRGDFLPVEQYF
13	once	TRBV6-5	TRBJ1-5	NA	TGTGCCAGCAGTTCCGTGCAGGGCCAGCCCCAGCATTTT	CASSSVQGQPQHF
13	NA	TRBV10-3	TRBJ2-3	NA	TGTGCCGTCCGGGACTTCATCACAGATACGCAGTATTTT	CAVRDFITDTQYF
18	NA	TRBV14	TRBJ2-1	TRBD2	TGTGCCAGCAGCCACCGGACTAGCGGGGGGAGCTCCTACAATGAGCAGTTCTTC	CASSHRTSGGSSYNEQFF
16	NA	TRBV13	TRBJ2-5	TRBD2	TGTGCCAGCAGCCCGCAGTACGGGAGGGCCGTCGAGACCCAGTACTTC	CASSPQYGRAVETQYF
16	NA	TRBV6-6	TRBJ1-6	NA	TGTGCCAGCAGTTACCCCAAGGGGGGTGGGCTTTCACCCCTCCACTTT	CASSYPKGGGLSPLHF
14	NA	TRBV30	TRBJ1-5	NA	TGTGCCTGGAGGGCCCCAGGCGAGGGGAAGCCCCAGCATTTT	CAWRAPGEGKPQHF
14	NA	TRBV9	TRBJ2-2	NA	TGTGCCAGCAGCGTGGGACCGGGAATGGGGGAGCTGTTTTTT	CASSVGPGMGELFF
16	NA	TRBV14	TRBJ2-1	NA	TGTGCCAGCAGCTCTTTGGGACCACCCACCAGGGTTGGGCAGTTCTTC	CASSSLGPPTRVGQFF
15	NA	TRBV7-2	TRBJ1-4	TRBD1	TGTGCCAGCAGCTTAGCGACAGGGCCGGGCGAAAAACTGTTTTTT	CASSLATGPGEKLFF
12	NA	TRBV5-4	TRBJ2-2	TRBD1	TGTGCCAGCAGCCGACAGGGCGGGGAGCTGTTTTTT	CASSRQGGELFF
15	NA	TRBV11-1	TRBJ2-3	TRBD1	TGTGCCAGCCGGAGTACAGGGGAAACTCACGATACGCAGTATTTT	CASRSTGETHDTQYF
16	NA	TRBV19	TRBJ1-3	NA	TGTGCCAGTAGTATAGTATCAAGGGTTGCCGGAAACACCATATATTTT	CASSIVSRVAGNTIYF
16	NA	TRBV19	TRBJ1-5	TRBD1	TGTGCCAGTAGTCTCAGGGGGGAGCTAATGGTTCAGCCCCAGCATTTT	CASSLRGELMVQPQHF
13	NA	TRBV29-1	TRBJ1-2	NA	TGCAGCGTTTCGCTCGGGGGGCATGGTGGCTACACCTTC	CSVSLGGHGGYTF
15	NA	TRBV7-9	TRBJ2-7	TRBD1	TGTGCCAGCAGCTCCTCAGGGGGCGCGTCGGAGGAGCAGTACTTC	CASSSSGGASEEQYF
16	NA	TRBV7-2	TRBJ2-3	NA	TGTGCCAGCAGCTTAAGGCGGGGTTCGAGCACAGATACGCAGTATTTT	CASSLRRGSSTDTQYF
14	NA	TRBV7-8	TRBJ2-1	NA	TGTGCCAGCAGCCCCGGGACAATAGGGAATGAGCAGTTCTTC	CASSPGTIGNEQFF